These T cell receptor beta chains were read from a single sample in a study of regulatory T cells in long-lasting Graves disease. One entry per CDR3 protein results from TCRdb running MiXCR on the multiplex PCR reads. The data contain 410,000 or so distinct CDR3 sequences, around 14% of them singletons. The same sample was also studied in work on T cells in Graves' hyperthyroidism and ophthalmopathy.

This specimen was peripheral blood mononuclear cells (PBMCs), taken at new diagnosis, from a patient treated with antithyroid drugs. The receptors derive from a woman aged 30 to 39 with Graves disease. Each CDR3 is given with its conserved first and last residue. A D gene is named only where the DNA matches it firmly. Size is stated for part of the rows, as once, few or many counts, or as a class when the clone is expanded.

TRBD1	TRBV13	many	TRBJ2-1	TGTGCCAGCAGCTTAGGCCGAACAGGGGGCTCCTACAATGAGCAGTTCTTC	CASSLGRTGGSYNEQFF
-	TRBV19	-	TRBJ2-2	TGTGCCAGTACCCCTCCGAGACAGGCGGCCGGGGAGCTGTTTTTT	CASTPPRQAAGELFF
-	TRBV10-3	many	TRBJ2-7	TGTGCCATCAGGAGTAGCGGCGAGCAGTACTTC	CAIRSSGEQYF
-	TRBV10-3	few	TRBJ2-1	TGTGCCACAGCGACAGGAGCAGACGGTGAGCAGTTCTTC	CATATGADGEQFF
-	TRBV10-1	few	TRBJ1-2	TGCGCCAGCAGTGAAGAATCAGGGCGCACCTTC	CASSEESGRTF
-	TRBV12-3/TRBV12-4	-	TRBJ1-1	TGTGCCAGCAGTTTAGGGGTAATGGGAGCTTTCTTT	CASSLGVMGAFF
TRBD2	TRBV6-1	few	TRBJ2-7	TGTGCCAGCAGTGAGTCGACTAGCGGGAGGTCTTCCTACGAGCAGTACTTC	CASSESTSGRSSYEQYF
-	TRBV6-1	-	TRBJ2-7	TGTGCCACTCAGCTTGGGTCCGTCGGCGAGCAGTACTTC	CATQLGSVGEQYF
-	TRBV20-1	-	TRBJ2-3	TGCAGTGCTACCTTAGACGCGAGCACAGATACGCAGTATTTT	CSATLDASTDTQYF
-	TRBV30	-	TRBJ2-2	TGTGCCAGCACCGGGACCACTAACACCGGGGAGCTGTTTTTT	CASTGTTNTGELFF
-	TRBV19	-	TRBJ2-1	TGTGCCAGTAGTATAGAAGGGTACAATGAGCAGTTCTTC	CASSIEGYNEQFF
-	TRBV25-1	few	TRBJ2-7	TGTGCCAGCAGTGATCCTTTTTACGAGCAGTACTTC	CASSDPFYEQYF
-	TRBV7-9	many	TRBJ2-5	TGTGCCAGCAGCCCACAGGGTGCCTTTCCGGCGGCCCAGTACTTC	CASSPQGAFPAAQYF
-	TRBV6-1	many	TRBJ1-5	TGTGCCAGCCGATATAGCAATCAGCCCCAGCATTTT	CASRYSNQPQHF
-	TRBV28	many	TRBJ2-4	TGTGCCAGCAGTTCGGGAATAGCCAAAAACATTCAGTACTTC	CASSSGIAKNIQYF
-	TRBV3-1	many	TRBJ1-1	TGTGCCAGCAGCCCTCCACCCGCGGGGCGGTTGGGAGCTTTCTTT	CASSPPPAGRLGAFF
-	TRBV5-6	-	TRBJ1-5	TGTGCCAGCAGCGAGGGGGTAGGGGAGCCCCAGCATTTT	CASSEGVGEPQHF
TRBD1	TRBV11-2	many	TRBJ1-2	TGTGCCAGCAGCTTAGTTGGGGGGGACAGCCCCTATGGCTACACCTTC	CASSLVGGDSPYGYTF
TRBD2	TRBV12-3/TRBV12-4	-	TRBJ2-7	TGTGCCAGCAGAGCCGGGACTAGCGGGTCCTACGAGCAGTACTTC	CASRAGTSGSYEQYF
-	TRBV7-9	-	TRBJ2-2	TGTGCCAGCAGCCCACGGACAACATGGGGATACACCGGGGAGCTGTTTTTT	CASSPRTTWGYTGELFF
-	TRBV6-5	many	TRBJ2-7	TGTGCCAGCAGTTACTCGAGCGAGCAGTACTTC	CASSYSSEQYF
-	TRBV15	many	TRBJ1-1	TGTGCCACCAGCACCCAAAGAAAGACTGAAGCTTTCTTT	CATSTQRKTEAFF
TRBD1	TRBV5-6	once	TRBJ1-1	TGTGCCAGCAGCAGGGGACAGATCCCGAACACTGAAGCTTTCTTT	CASSRGQIPNTEAFF
-	TRBV24-1	few	TRBJ2-7	TGTGCCACCAGTGATTTTCCTGGTACAGGCGAGGAGGAGCAGTACTTC	CATSDFPGTGEEEQYF
-	TRBV20-1	-	TRBJ2-1	TGCAGTGCTAGAGAGCCAGGGGGCGGGAGGAGGAATGAGCAGTTCTTC	CSAREPGGGRRNEQFF
-	TRBV19	few	TRBJ2-4	TGTGCCAGTAGTCTTCGTTTGGGGGGCGCGGACATTCAGTACTTC	CASSLRLGGADIQYF
TRBD2	TRBV5-1	-	TRBJ2-5	TGCGCCAGCAGCTTGTCGGTAGCGGGAGGGAGAGAGACCCAGTACTTC	CASSLSVAGGRETQYF
-	TRBV4-1	few	TRBJ2-7	TGCGCCAGCAGCCAAGGGGCCGGCCAATACGAGCAGTACTTC	CASSQGAGQYEQYF
-	TRBV12-3/TRBV12-4	-	TRBJ2-4	TGTGCCAGCAGCAAAGTCGGGGACATTCAGTACTTC	CASSKVGDIQYF
-	TRBV7-9	few	TRBJ2-1	TGTGCCAGCAGCTTAGGTGCAGGCGTTCTTTACAATGAGCAGTTCTTC	CASSLGAGVLYNEQFF
-	TRBV2	many	TRBJ1-2	TGTGCCAGCCTAACGAATCCTAGGACGGAAAATGGCTACACCTTC	CASLTNPRTENGYTF
TRBD2	TRBV6-5	many	TRBJ2-3	TGTGCCAGCAGTTACCCGGGACTAGGTGCCCTAGGCACAGATACGCAGTATTTT	CASSYPGLGALGTDTQYF
-	TRBV6-2/TRBV6-3	many	TRBJ2-7	TGTGCCAGCAGTTACGGGCGGTTCTACGAGCAGTACTTC	CASSYGRFYEQYF
-	TRBV6-5	few	TRBJ1-2	TGTGCCAGCAGTTACCCAGGGATGGGAGGCTACACCTTC	CASSYPGMGGYTF
-	TRBV4-1	-	TRBJ2-5	TGCGCCAGCAGCCAAGTGTCCCTTCACCTAGAGACCCAGTACTTC	CASSQVSLHLETQYF
-	TRBV19	-	TRBJ1-1	TGTGCCAGTAGTAGAACCCACAAATTGGGAAACACTGAAGCTTTCTTT	CASSRTHKLGNTEAFF
TRBD2	TRBV12-3/TRBV12-4	-	TRBJ2-1	TGTGCCAGCAGTTTCTCCACTAGCGGGCTAAGGGATGAGCAGTTCTTC	CASSFSTSGLRDEQFF
TRBD2	TRBV24-1	few	TRBJ2-3	TGTGCCACCAGTGATTTGCGATCGACTAGCGGGAGCACAGATACGCAGTATTTT	CATSDLRSTSGSTDTQYF
-	TRBV7-6	many	TRBJ2-3	TGTGCCAGCAGCTTAGCTGTCGGGAGTGGGTCAGATACGCAGTATTTT	CASSLAVGSGSDTQYF
TRBD2	TRBV27	many	TRBJ2-5	TGTGCCAGCAGTTCACGATGGGTGGGAGGGCCGGGAGAGACCCAGTACTTC	CASSSRWVGGPGETQYF
TRBD1	TRBV7-9	many	TRBJ2-1	TGTGCCAGTGTCAGGGGGTCTAATGAGCAGTTCTTC	CASVRGSNEQFF
-	TRBV29-1	many	TRBJ1-2	TGCAGCGCCTCGGACAGAAACTATGGCTACACCTTC	CSASDRNYGYTF
-	TRBV2	many	TRBJ2-7	TGTGCCAGCAGCTGGGGGGTGAACGAGCAGTACTTC	CASSWGVNEQYF
-	TRBV30	many	TRBJ1-2	TGTGCCTGGAGTGTCTTGTCAAGGTGGGACTATGGCTACACCTTC	CAWSVLSRWDYGYTF
-	TRBV6-5	few	TRBJ1-1	TGTGCCAGCAGTTACTCGACACAAGCGACCGCTTTCTTT	CASSYSTQATAFF
TRBD2	TRBV6-1	-	TRBJ2-3	TGTGCCAGCAGGAATACGGTGGGACTAGCGGGGGACATAGTTAGCACAGATACGCAGTATTTT	CASRNTVGLAGDIVSTDTQYF
TRBD2	TRBV10-1	many	TRBJ2-7	TGCGCCAGCAGTGCTAGCGGGATTCCCTACGAGCAGTACTTC	CASSASGIPYEQYF
TRBD2	TRBV3-1	many	TRBJ2-1	TGTGCCAGCAGCCAAGATAGCGGGATCTACAATGAGCAGTTCTTC	CASSQDSGIYNEQFF
-	TRBV9	-	TRBJ2-2	TGTGCCAGCAGCGTAGCTACACGGAACACCGGGGAGCTGTTTTTT	CASSVATRNTGELFF
-	TRBV20-1	many	TRBJ1-6	TGCAGTGCTAGAGTATATGACACAAGCAATTCACCCCTCCACTTT	CSARVYDTSNSPLHF
-	TRBV12-3/TRBV12-4	-	TRBJ2-3	TGTGCCAGCAAAAATTCACCTCCAGGCTCAGATACGCAGTATTTT	CASKNSPPGSDTQYF